The 10 T cell receptor beta chains below come from one sample, sequenced in a study of shared clonotypes between healthy human individuals. This table comes from immunoSEQ multiplex PCR, and its TCRdb copy is limited to in-frame clones, with some not included. Here the sample spans about 480,000 clones, approximately 79% being singletons. The material sequenced was PBMCs. The source is a woman aged 40 to 49 in good health. Some clones in this sample may be carry-over from other donors' samples.

The gene calls are TRBV7-3 and TRBJ2-2; D gene unclear. This CDR3 has 14 residues. Trimming took 5 bases from V and 0 from J, leaving 7 bases between them. Germline-derived CDR1 and CDR2 are SGHTA and FQGTGA. CDR3 DNA: TGTGCCAGCAGCCTCTATACGAACACCGGGGAGCTGTTTTTT. Its protein product is CASSLYTNTGELFF. The whole variable domain, remainder taken from reference TRBV7-3 and TRBJ2-2, is GAGVSQTPSNKVTEKGKYVELRCDPISGHTALYWYRQSLGQGPEFLIYFQGTGAADDSGLPNDRFFAVRPEGSVSTLKIQRTERGDSAVYLCASSLYTNTGELFFGEGSRLTVL.

This clone turned up a few times. This chain connects TRBV28 to TRBJ1-2, with TRBD1 matching 8 bases. Germline V gives CDR1 MDHEN, CDR2 SYDVKM. Trimming cost V 3 bases and J 6 bases; bases outside gene matches: 12. The CDR3 consists of 16 residues. Here the CDR3 reads CASSFTSGQGGHGYTF. CDR3 nucleotides: TGTGCCAGCAGTTTTACTTCTGGACAGGGAGGCCATGGCTACACCTTC.

The rearrangement uses TRBV9 and TRBJ2-5; 14 bases agree with TRBD2. This CDR3 has 21 amino acids. Germline V gives CDR1 SGDLS, CDR2 YYNGEE. Trimming took 0 bases from V and 5 from J; bases not matched to a gene: 18. CDR3 loop: CASSVEPYGGTSGSLGETQYF. In DNA form, the CDR3 reads TGTGCCAGCAGCGTAGAGCCCTATGGCGGGACTAGCGGGAGTTTAGGGGAGACCCAGTACTTC.

In the case of this clone: One end of the junction fails to match germline, which may point to a read error. The chain uses TRBV5-1 and TRBJ2-1; TRBD1 agrees at 9 bases. CDR3 length: 15 residues. Germline CDR1 and CDR2: SGHRS and YFSETQ. The CDR3 reads CASSSGTGRMFEQFF. The CDR3 DNA reads TGCGCAAGCAGCTCGGGGACAGGGCGTATGTTTGAGCAGTTCTTC.

The chain recombines TRBV6-5 with TRBJ1-6, with 9 bases fitting TRBD1. After removal of 5 bases from V and 8 bases from J, the junction contained 7 bases not matched to a gene. This CDR3 is 15 amino acids long. From germline, CDR1 is MNHEY and CDR2 SVGAGI. CDR3: CASSLRRQGDSPLHF. CDR3 DNA sequence: TGTGCCAGCAGTCTCCGCCGACAGGGGGATTCACCCCTCCACTTT.

This clone came up a few times. The chain uses TRBV15 and TRBJ2-7, with 9 positions matching TRBD1. With V trimmed by 4 bases and J by 6 bases, 4 bases remained unmatched. This CDR3 has 13 residues. Per the germline V gene, CDR1 is LNHNV and CDR2 is YYDKDF (reference sequence). The CDR3 is CATSTDRGGEQYF. The CDR3, as DNA: TGTGCCACCAGCACGGACAGGGGCGGCGAGCAGTACTTC.

On this clone: Within the sample, other DNA sequences also encode this same CDR3. The chain links TRBV27 to TRBJ2-2; no definite D call. The CDR3 is 12 amino acids. V was cut by 3 bases and J by 4 bases, with 3 bases left in between. Germline V gene lookup returns CDR1 MNHEY and CDR2 SMNVEV (reference sequence). The CDR3 nucleotides read TGTGCCAGCAGTTTTGTCACCGGGGAGCTGTTTTTT. Translated: CASSFVTGELFF.

The chain has TRBV2 and TRBJ1-2; 9 bases map to TRBD1. The CDR3 has 15 residues. With V trimmed by 5 bases and J by 8 bases, 12 bases remained unmatched. From germline, CDR1 is SNHLY and CDR2 FYNNEI. The CDR3 here is CASSYTGTGFYGYTF. In nucleotides, the CDR3 is TGTGCCAGCAGTTATACCGGGACAGGGTTTTACGGCTACACCTTC.

CDR3 in amino acids: CASSSLRSGELFF. The CDR3 bases are TGTGCCAGCAGCTCCCTTCGGTCCGGGGAGCTGTTTTTT. The V and J genes are TRBV11-2 and TRBJ2-2; D is uncertain. This CDR3 has 13 amino acids. The V gene lost 4 bases and the J gene lost 6 bases, with 9 bases spanning the gap. CDR1 SGHAT and CDR2 FQNNGV come from the germline V gene.

The sample holds many counts of this clone. J is TRBJ2-3 and V is TRBV7-8; 8 positions agree with TRBD2. Per the germline V gene, CDR1 is SGHVS and CDR2 is FQNEAQ. V trimming: 3 bases; J trimming: 1 base; junction bases outside the gene matches: 6. CDR3 length: 16 residues. CDR3 loop: CASSFLTSAGTDTQYF. The CDR3 nucleotides read TGTGCCAGCAGCTTCTTGACTAGCGCGGGCACAGATACGCAGTATTTT.